This record looks at one T cell receptor beta chain sequence and its context. Its target is not known. This record belongs to a study of cytomegalovirus exposure and HLA in healthy donors. Study summary: Earlier findings included roughly 120 million unique TCR beta sequences obtained from some 180 million T cells. Findings of the study overall: Fewer N-insertions than the roughly 670-donor mean were reportedly shown by an Asian-associated ancestry cluster in a later analysis. In vitro, a few CMV-associated chains proved specific for CMV antigens.

PCR involved 60 Vbeta and 13 Jbeta primers. In the original workflow: In a later analysis, around 12 million of 75 million to 90 million unique beta chains occurred in at least two donors. TCRdb's table, derived via immunoSEQ multiplex PCR, lists solely in-frame clones and lacks some. The D gene and trimming were derived from the DNA, and the V and J assignments and clone size from that table. Seen here are roughly 100,000 clones, approximately 80% observed once, and the top ten hold 3.6%. CDR1 and CDR2 (germline): MGHRA, YSYEKL. V was cut by 1 base and J by 1 base, with 10 bases left in between. The CDR3 consists of 15 residues.

The V call is TRBV4-1, the J call TRBJ2-5; D might be TRBD2 (6 bases). The sequence came from a man aged 55 to 69 in good health and CMV-seronegative. The sample comprised PBMCs. DNA of the CDR3: TGCGCCAGCAGCCAAGGGACGGGGGTCCAAGAGACCCAGTACTTC. Translated: CASSQGTGVQETQYF.